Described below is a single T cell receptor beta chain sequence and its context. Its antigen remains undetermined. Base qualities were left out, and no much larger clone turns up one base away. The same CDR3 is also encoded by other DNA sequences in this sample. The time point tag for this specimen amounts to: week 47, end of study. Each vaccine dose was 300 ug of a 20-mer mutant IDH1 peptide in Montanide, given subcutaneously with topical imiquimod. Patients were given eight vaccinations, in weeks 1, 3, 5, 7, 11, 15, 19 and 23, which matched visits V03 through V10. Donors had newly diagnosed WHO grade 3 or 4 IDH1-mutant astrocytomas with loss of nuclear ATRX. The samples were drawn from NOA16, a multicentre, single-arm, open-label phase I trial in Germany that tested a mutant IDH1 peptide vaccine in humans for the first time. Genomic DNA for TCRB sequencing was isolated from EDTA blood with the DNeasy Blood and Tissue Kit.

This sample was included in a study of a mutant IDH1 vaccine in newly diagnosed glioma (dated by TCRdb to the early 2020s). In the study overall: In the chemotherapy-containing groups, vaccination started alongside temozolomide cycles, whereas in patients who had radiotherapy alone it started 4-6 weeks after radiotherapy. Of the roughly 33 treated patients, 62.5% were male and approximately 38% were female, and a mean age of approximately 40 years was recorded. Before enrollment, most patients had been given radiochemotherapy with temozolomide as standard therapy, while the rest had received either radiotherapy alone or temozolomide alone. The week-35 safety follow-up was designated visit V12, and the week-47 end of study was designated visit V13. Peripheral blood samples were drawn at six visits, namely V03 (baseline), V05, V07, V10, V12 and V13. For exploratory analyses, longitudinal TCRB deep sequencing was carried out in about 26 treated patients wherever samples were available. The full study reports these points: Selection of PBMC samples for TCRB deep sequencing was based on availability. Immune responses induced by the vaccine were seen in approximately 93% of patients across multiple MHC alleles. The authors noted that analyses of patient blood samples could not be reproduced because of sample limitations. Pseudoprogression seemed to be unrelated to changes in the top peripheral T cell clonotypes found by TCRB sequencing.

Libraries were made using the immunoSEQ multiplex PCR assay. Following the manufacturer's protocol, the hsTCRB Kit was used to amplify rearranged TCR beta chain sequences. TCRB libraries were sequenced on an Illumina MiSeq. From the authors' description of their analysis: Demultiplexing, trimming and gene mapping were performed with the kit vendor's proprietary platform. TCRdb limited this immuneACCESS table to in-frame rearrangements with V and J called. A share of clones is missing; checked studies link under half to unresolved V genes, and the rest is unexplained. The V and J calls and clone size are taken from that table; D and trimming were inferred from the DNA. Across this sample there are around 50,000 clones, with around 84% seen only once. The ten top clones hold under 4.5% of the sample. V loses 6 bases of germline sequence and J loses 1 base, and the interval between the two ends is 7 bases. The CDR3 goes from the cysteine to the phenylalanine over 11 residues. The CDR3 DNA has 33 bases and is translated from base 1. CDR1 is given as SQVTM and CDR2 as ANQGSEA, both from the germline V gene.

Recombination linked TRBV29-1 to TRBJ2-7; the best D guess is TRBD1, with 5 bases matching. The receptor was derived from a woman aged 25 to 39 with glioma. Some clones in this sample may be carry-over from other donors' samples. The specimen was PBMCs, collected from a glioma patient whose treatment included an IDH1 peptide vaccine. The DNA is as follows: TGCAGCGTCACAGGATCCTACGAGCAGTACTTC. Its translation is CSVTGSYEQYF.